The 19 T cell receptor beta chains below come from one sample, sequenced in a study of somatic mutations in cytotoxic T cells in rheumatoid arthritis. Using immunoSEQ multiplex PCR, the repertoire was profiled, and TCRdb retains in-frame clones only, with some absent. The sample lists 8,500 to 13,000 clones; 55% to 85% were seen once. Input material: CD8+ T cells sorted from blood. These receptor sequences come from an adult with rheumatoid arthritis.

The V and J genes are TRBV2 and TRBJ2-3; TRBD1 matches at 7 bases. Germline lookup yields CDR1 SNHLY and CDR2 FYNNEI. The junction had 13 bases not matched to a gene; V was cut back by 7 bases and J by 3 bases. The CDR3 is 16 residues long. CDR3 coding DNA: TGTGCCAGCACCCAAAACAGGGGTATTAGAACAGATACGCAGTATTTT. This encodes CASTQNRGIRTDTQYF.

The chain is built from TRBV19 and TRBJ1-1; D call uncertain. Germline CDR1 is LNHDA and CDR2 is SQIVND (reference sequence). There are 13 residues in the CDR3. Trimming stripped 5 bases from V and 1 base from J, with 8 bases between. The CDR3 bases are TGTGCCAGTAGTTGGTCAGAGAACACTGAAGCTTTCTTT. Encoded protein: CASSWSENTEAFF.

The chain joins TRBV27 to TRBJ1-5; D gene uncertain. V was cut by 3 bases and J by 4 bases, with 19 bases left in between. This CDR3 spans 17 amino acids. CDR1 is MNHEY and CDR2 is SMNVEV in the germline V gene (reference sequence). Here the CDR3 DNA reads TGTGCCAGCAGTTTGTCTCGACCCGGAGACCTAAATCAGCCCCAGCATTTT. This codes for CASSLSRPGDLNQPQHF.

About this clone: An end of the junction does not agree with germline; a read error may underlie this. The genes are TRBV7-7 and TRBJ2-5; perhaps TRBD1 as D (7 bases). The CDR3 contains 13 residues. From germline, CDR1 is SSHAT and CDR2 FNYEAQ (reference sequence). CDR3 sequence: CASRGDGQETQYF. In nucleotides, the CDR3 is TGTGCTAGCAGGGGGGACGGTCAAGAGACCCAGTACTTC.

The chain has TRBV28 and TRBJ1-5; 11 bases are shared with TRBD1. V shed 6 bases and J 7 bases; nucleotides not matched to a gene: 5. Germline V gene lookup returns CDR1 MDHEN and CDR2 SYDVKM. This CDR3 comprises 14 residues. The CDR3 DNA follows: TGTGCCAGCAGCTGGGGACAGGGGGACCAGCCCCAGCATTTT. Protein: CASSWGQGDQPQHF.

The sample holds a few counts of this clone. J is TRBJ1-1 and V is TRBV5-1; no reliable D call. CDR3 length: 13 amino acids. Germline V gives CDR1 SGHRS, CDR2 YFSETQ. The V gene lost 0 bases and the J gene lost 0 bases, with 3 bases spanning the gap. CDR3 in amino acids: CASSLVMNTEAFF. For the CDR3, the DNA is TGCGCCAGCAGCTTGGTCATGAACACTGAAGCTTTCTTT.

The genes are TRBV27 and TRBJ2-1; 11 positions agree with TRBD2. Germline trimming cut 2 bases from V and 4 bases from J; bases unmatched to any gene: 1. The CDR3 has 15 amino acids. Per the germline V gene, CDR1 is MNHEY and CDR2 is SMNVEV (reference sequence). The CDR3 DNA reads as TGTGCCAGCAGTTTAGGACTAGCGGGTTACAATGAGCAGTTCTTC. Its translation is CASSLGLAGYNEQFF.

The CDR3 sequence: CASSQIGRVFSYTF. Here the CDR3 DNA reads TGTGCCAGCAGCCAAATCGGCAGGGTTTTTAGCTACACCTTC. V usage is TRBV14 and J usage is TRBJ1-2; the D gene is possibly TRBD1 (5 bases). The length of the CDR3 is 14 residues. The V and J ends lost 2 bases and 9 bases respectively, with 16 bases between them. The germline gives CDR1 SGHDN, CDR2 FVKESK.

The gene calls are TRBV5-1 and TRBJ2-7; TRBD1 aligns across 9 bases. Germline CDR1 is SGHRS and CDR2 is YFSETQ. This CDR3 is built from 14 residues. The ends lost 0 bases at V and 6 bases at J; junction bases unmatched: 4. The CDR3 coding sequence is TGCGCCAGCAGCTTGGTGGGGACAGGGACCGAGCAGTACTTC. Its protein is CASSLVGTGTEQYF. The whole variable domain, remainder taken from reference TRBV5-1 and TRBJ2-7, is KAGVTQTPRYLIKTRGQQVTLSCSPISGHRSVSWYQQTPGQGLQFLFEYFSETQRNKGNFPGRFSGRQFSNSRSEMNVSTLELGDSALYLCASSLVGTGTEQYFGPGTRLTVT.

The chain is built from TRBV7-2 and TRBJ1-4; 8 bases match TRBD1. CDR1 SGHTA and CDR2 FQGNSA come from the germline V gene. Germline trimming cut 5 bases from V and 12 bases from J; bases unmatched to any gene: 20. CDR3 length equals 17 residues. The CDR3 region has the DNA TGTGCCAGCAGCGAAACAGGGGGTGGAGGTGTGGAAAACCAACTGTTTTTT. Residues: CASSETGGGGVENQLFF.

The V call is TRBV29-1, the J call TRBJ2-5; TRBD1 might be the D (7 bases). Germline V gene lookup returns CDR1 SQVTM and CDR2 ANQGSEA. CDR3 length equals 11 residues. V was cut by 7 bases and J by 9 bases, with 15 bases left in between. CDR3: CSAAQGEAQYF. CDR3 DNA: TGCAGCGCTGCTCAGGGGGAGGCCCAGTACTTC.

This clone appeared a few times. The junction departs from germline at one end; a sequencing error may be responsible. The chain recombines TRBV5-1 with TRBJ1-2; no clear D. This CDR3 has 12 amino acids. Germline V gives CDR1 SGHRS, CDR2 YFSETQ. The chain's CDR3 is CASSPLGLIQIF. Written as DNA, the CDR3 is TGCGCCAGCAGCCCTCTCGGACTGATTCAGATCTTC.

The rearrangement joins TRBV7-9 to TRBJ2-1, with TRBD1 matching 9 bases. Trimming took 4 bases from V and 3 from J; bases not matched to a gene: 10. The CDR3 has 17 residues. Germline CDR1 reads SEHNR; CDR2 reads FQNEAQ (reference sequence). The CDR3 coding sequence is TGTGCCAGCAGCTCCAACTTCCAGACAGGGGGCTACAATGAGCAGTTCTTC. Protein product: CASSSNFQTGGYNEQFF.

This clone was observed a few times. The chain links TRBV20-1 to TRBJ1-1; no clear D gene. Germline V gene data show CDR1 as DFQATT and CDR2 as SNEGSKA (reference sequence). V lost 2 bases and J lost 8, with 9 bases in between. The CDR3 has 11 amino acids. The CDR3 DNA reads as TGCAGTGCTAGAATAACTTCCGAAGCTTTCTTT. This gives the protein CSARITSEAFF.

This chain uses TRBV2 with TRBJ2-1, with 7 bases aligning to TRBD1. The germline V gene has CDR1 SNHLY and CDR2 FYNNEI. CDR3 size: 15 residues. The V and J ends lost 6 bases and 6 bases, in that order; junction bases with no gene match: 11. DNA for the CDR3: TGTGCCAGCAGCACCGGGACAGATAGTTCCAATGAGCAGTTCTTC. This gives the protein CASSTGTDSSNEQFF.

In its sample, this clone was seen a few times. The chain combines TRBV28 with TRBJ2-7, with 9 bases that match TRBD1. The CDR3 loop spans 14 amino acids. J lost 4 bases, V lost 6 bases, and 7 bases had no gene match. Germline values: CDR1 MDHEN, CDR2 SYDVKM. The DNA for the CDR3 is TGTGCCAGCAGCCATCTGGGACAGGGATACGAGCAGTACTTC. Its protein is CASSHLGQGYEQYF.

The chain couples TRBV19 to TRBJ2-6; 8 positions match TRBD1. Looked up from germline, CDR1 is LNHDA and CDR2 is SQIVND (reference sequence). This CDR3 spans 15 amino acids. J was trimmed by 13 bases and V by 3 bases; bases with no gene match: 11. The CDR3 protein is CASSIQTGALRVLTF. The DNA for the CDR3 is TGTGCCAGTAGTATCCAGACAGGGGCACTCAGGGTCCTGACTTTC.

V gene TRBV4-1 combines with J gene TRBJ1-1; D is possibly TRBD1 (5 bases). Germline loops: CDR1 MGHRA, CDR2 YSYEKL. V gave up 0 bases and J gave up 10 bases, with 9 bases separating them. The CDR3 totals 12 residues. The CDR3: CASSQDRGLAFF. The CDR3 DNA reads TGCGCCAGCAGCCAAGATCGGGGACTAGCTTTCTTT.

The CDR3 sequence: CAREQVREPQHF. In DNA, the CDR3 is TGTGCCAGGGAACAGGTGAGGGAGCCCCAGCATTTT. The chain is built from TRBV21-1 and TRBJ1-5. TRBV21-1 is classified as a pseudogene. The length of the CDR3 is 12 residues.